The 26 T cell receptor beta chains given below trace back to one sample, sequenced in a study of blood T cells in healthy people across ages. Primed by a sample-barcoded 5' primer and a J-beta primer mix, a second PCR proceeded for roughly 7 to 12 cycles. In TCRdb, the 5' RACE reads were re-called with MiXCR into one record per CDR3 protein. The profile covers roughly 1.7 million distinct CDR3 sequences, with approximately 32% appearing a single time and approximately 10% taken by the ten largest. The material sequenced was blood. The receptor set was obtained from a woman in her thirties in good health.

This clonotype has more than one count but fewer than ten. The rearrangement joins TRBV7-3 to TRBJ2-3; perhaps D is TRBD1 or TRBD2 (5 bases each). Germline V gives CDR1 SGHTA, CDR2 FQGTGA. The CDR3 has 14 amino acids. V was trimmed by 5 bases and J by 5 bases, leaving 14 bases between them. CDR3 coding DNA: TGTGCCAGCAGCCCTAGGGTGGGGGAAGATACGCAGTATTTT. Translation: CASSPRVGEDTQYF.

In this sample, this clonotype turned up many times. V is TRBV10-3 and J is TRBJ2-1, with D maybe TRBD2 (6 bases). V lost 0 bases and J lost 5, with 20 bases in between. The length of the CDR3 is 18 residues. Germline V gene data show CDR1 as ENHRY and CDR2 as SYGVKD. The CDR3 nucleotides read TGTGCCATCAGTGAGTCCCTAGCGCGGGCCGGCCCTAACAATGAGCAGTTCTTC. It yields the protein CAISESLARAGPNNEQFF.

The chain carries TRBV10-3 and TRBJ2-3; D perhaps matches TRBD1 (6 bases). V was shortened by 10 bases and J by 6 bases, with 17 bases between the two germline ends. The CDR3 runs to 13 residues. Germline values: CDR1 ENHRY, CDR2 SYGVKD. The CDR3 sequence: CATRDIHGDTQYF. The DNA for the CDR3 is TGTGCCACAAGGGACATTCATGGGGATACGCAGTATTTT.

The V and J genes are TRBV7-9 and TRBJ2-5; the D is unclear. The J call is in doubt because the DNA end fits TRBJ2-7 better. This CDR3 has 16 residues. Germline lookup yields CDR1 SEHNR and CDR2 FQNEAQ (reference sequence). This CDR3 reads CASSLGNKGWRDEQYF. CDR3 DNA sequence: TGTGCCAGCAGCTTAGGTAATAAAGGGTGGCGCGACGAGCAGTACTTC.

This clonotype has more than one count but fewer than ten. The chain combines TRBV5-6 with TRBJ2-7; no clear D. There are 16 residues in the CDR3. V shed 0 bases and J shed 0 bases, with 13 bases lying between them. Germline-derived CDR1 and CDR2 are SGHDT and YYEEEE. CDR3 amino acids: CASSLESAKLSYEQYF. CDR3 in DNA: TGTGCCAGCAGCTTGGAGTCGGCGAAACTCTCCTACGAGCAGTACTTC.

A few counts support this clonotype. The chain joins TRBV15 to TRBJ1-2; possible D gene TRBD1, 6 bases. Germline V lookup: CDR1 LNHNV, CDR2 YYDKDF (reference sequence). V was cut by 0 bases and J by 6 bases, with 11 bases left in between. The CDR3 runs to 14 residues. This CDR3 reads CATSRDRTVHGYTF. In nucleotides, the CDR3 is TGTGCCACCAGCAGAGATAGGACAGTTCATGGCTACACCTTC.

This clonotype has only one observation. A much larger clone lies a single base off, so this may be a read error. The chain carries TRBV29-1 and TRBJ2-1; D unresolved. V dropped 1 base and J dropped 6 bases, with 7 bases sitting between them. The CDR3 loop spans 12 amino acids. Per germline, CDR1 SQVTM and CDR2 ANQGSEA. The CDR3 DNA reads as TGCAGCGTTGAAGGCTACTGCAATGAGCAGTTCTTC. This sequence encodes CSVEGYCNEQFF.

This clonotype was recorded many times. V gene TRBV7-3 combines with J gene TRBJ2-3, with no clear D. The V end was cut by 5 bases, the J end by 3 bases, with 9 bases between. Germline V gene lookup returns CDR1 SGHTA and CDR2 FQGTGA. This CDR3 contains 13 residues. CDR3 bases: TGTGCCAGCAGCCCCCAGGTGACAGATACGCAGTATTTT. Translating gives CASSPQVTDTQYF.

In its sample, this clonotype was seen many times. The rearrangement uses TRBV4-1 and TRBJ2-1; D gene uncertain. This CDR3 contains 14 residues. Germline V lookup: CDR1 MGHRA, CDR2 YSYEKL. The V end lost 1 base, the J end lost 3 bases, and 7 bases lay between the germline ends. CDR3 nucleotides: TGCGCCAGCAGCCAAGTGCTGAACTACAATGAGCAGTTCTTC. Protein product: CASSQVLNYNEQFF.

The chain couples TRBV12-3 or TRBV12-4 to TRBJ2-3; 9 nucleotides match TRBD2. Unmatched junction bases numbered 8, after V lost 2 bases and J lost 5 bases. CDR3 length: 16 amino acids. The CDR3 sequence: CASSLSAGGTIDTQYF. CDR3 DNA sequence: TGTGCCAGCAGTTTATCTGCGGGAGGGACCATAGATACGCAGTATTTT.

This chain joins TRBV6-2 or TRBV6-3 and TRBJ2-7; maybe TRBD2 (6 bases). Germline V gene data show CDR1 as MNHEY and CDR2 as SVGEGT. This CDR3 contains 10 residues. The V end lost 11 bases, the J end lost 2 bases, and 7 bases lay between the germline ends. CDR3 sequence: CAAGPYEQYF. In DNA, the CDR3 is TGTGCCGCGGGGCCCTACGAGCAGTACTTC.

The chain has TRBV12-3 or TRBV12-4 and TRBJ2-1; 8 bases are a match to TRBD2. The CDR3 is 15 residues long. V gave up 3 bases and J gave up 4 bases; unmatched junction bases: 5. Written as DNA, the CDR3 is TGTGCCAGCAGTTTTGGAAGCGGGGGATACAATGAGCAGTTCTTC. This codes for CASSFGSGGYNEQFF.

J is TRBJ2-3 and V is TRBV6-5; possible D gene TRBD1, 6 bases. Looked up from germline, CDR1 is MNHEY and CDR2 is SVGAGI. The CDR3 is made up of 15 amino acids. Trimming shortened V by 1 base and J by 3 bases, and 11 bases separated the two germline ends. Here the CDR3 reads CASSYYWGRTDTQYF. CDR3 in DNA: TGTGCCAGCAGTTACTATTGGGGGCGGACAGATACGCAGTATTTT.

J is TRBJ1-2 and V is TRBV6-1, with D possibly matching TRBD1 (5 bases). Germline V gene sequence: CDR1 MNHNS, CDR2 SASEGT. This CDR3 comprises 15 residues. V was pared by 6 bases and J by 7 bases, with 21 bases between. CDR3 DNA: TGTGCCAGCAGGCTCCAGGGCGGGGGAGTTGGTGGCTACACCTTC. Translation gives CASRLQGGGVGGYTF.

This clonotype was detected once. V gene TRBV19 combines with J gene TRBJ1-2; TRBD1 is a possible D gene (6 bases). The CDR3 length is 14 residues. With 3 bases removed from V and 5 bases from J, the gap between germline ends came to 13 bases. Germline values: CDR1 LNHDA, CDR2 SQIVND (reference sequence). The CDR3: CASSIGRQAYGYTF. The CDR3 nucleotides are TGTGCCAGTAGTATTGGGAGACAGGCATATGGCTACACCTTC.

The chain joins TRBV2 to TRBJ2-7, with D perhaps matching TRBD2 (5 bases). CDR3 length equals 14 residues. Germline CDR1 is SNHLY and CDR2 is FYNNEI. V was pared by 8 bases and J by 3 bases, with 17 bases between. CDR3 coding DNA: TGTGCCAGCCATTTCGCGGCTAGCTTCTACGAGCAGTACTTC. Translation gives CASHFAASFYEQYF.

The chain carries TRBV4-1 and TRBJ2-3, with a weak D call TRBD2 (6 bases). Germline V gives CDR1 MGHRA, CDR2 YSYEKL. V was shortened by 4 bases and J by 8 bases, with 13 bases between the two germline ends. This CDR3 is 13 amino acids long. The CDR3 loop reads CASSRGNVGTQYF. The CDR3 DNA sequence: TGCGCCAGCAGCCGCGGGAATGTAGGTACGCAGTATTTT.

This clonotype turned up a few times. This chain joins TRBV7-3 and TRBJ2-4; D perhaps matches TRBD2 (5 bases). CDR1 is SGHTA, CDR2 FQGTGA, per germline. V lost 5 bases, J lost 6 bases, and 20 bases lay in between. The length of the CDR3 is 16 residues. The CDR3 DNA is TGTGCCAGCAGCCCTTCCAGGTGGGAGAAGGGAAACATTCAGTACTTC. Translating gives CASSPSRWEKGNIQYF.

On this clonotype itself: An end of the junction differs from the germline gene, which may be a read error. The CDR3 spells CASSRGQVTDTRYF. The CDR3 DNA reads as TGTGCCAGCTCACGAGGACAGGTGACAGATACGCGGTATTTT. The chain uses TRBV18 and TRBJ2-3, with TRBD1 matching 7 bases. Germline loops: CDR1 KGHSH, CDR2 LQKENI. The CDR3 has 14 amino acids.

Regarding this clonotype: One junction end does not reproduce the germline sequence, and a read error may be involved. The gene calls are TRBV27 and TRBJ1-5; D uncertain. Germline loops: CDR1 MNHEY, CDR2 SMNVEV (reference sequence). The CDR3 consists of 13 residues. As DNA, the CDR3 is TGTGTCAGCAGTTTAGAGGCGGGGCAGCCCCAGCATTTT. This codes for CVSSLEAGQPQHF.

The chain uses TRBV6-6 and TRBJ1-2, with TRBD1 as a possible D gene (6 bases). V gave up 6 bases and J gave up 4 bases, with 18 bases separating them. This CDR3 comprises 15 residues. CDR1 MNHNY and CDR2 SVGAGI come from the germline V gene (reference sequence). In nucleotides, the CDR3 is TGTGCCAGCAGCCTGGAGGGGGACATGGGCTATGGCTACACCTTC. Its protein product is CASSLEGDMGYGYTF.

In this sample, this clonotype turned up a few times. The chain has TRBV20-1 and TRBJ2-1; no firm D call. Trimming left V 5 bases short and J 0 bases short, with 8 bases between. Germline loops: CDR1 DFQATT, CDR2 SNEGSKA (reference sequence). The CDR3 sequence is 13 residues long. The CDR3 spells CSAGLSSYNEQFF. CDR3 coding DNA: TGCAGTGCTGGCTTGAGCTCCTACAATGAGCAGTTCTTC.

This clonotype was recorded many times. The J gene is TRBJ2-1, the V gene TRBV7-9; weak D call: TRBD1 (5 bases). Germline lookup yields CDR1 SEHNR and CDR2 FQNEAQ (reference sequence). V lost 5 bases and J 5 bases, leaving 16 bases between the germline ends. The CDR3 covers 15 residues. In DNA form, the CDR3 reads TGTGCCAGCAGCCAGATGGGGCTTCGGGACAATGAGCAGTTCTTC. Protein: CASSQMGLRDNEQFF.

This clonotype was counted a few times. J is TRBJ2-1 and V is TRBV27; D is possibly TRBD1 (5 bases). This CDR3 has 15 residues. Germline-derived CDR1 and CDR2 are MNHEY and SMNVEV (reference sequence). With 5 bases removed from V and 0 bases from J, the gap between germline ends came to 11 bases. DNA of the CDR3: TGTGCCAGCAGTCTCAGACAGAGCTCCTACAATGAGCAGTTCTTC. It specifies CASSLRQSSYNEQFF.

The rearrangement links TRBV14 to TRBJ1-1; D gene ambiguous. The V gene lost 0 bases and the J gene lost 0 bases, with 14 bases spanning the gap. Per germline, CDR1 SGHDN and CDR2 FVKESK. The CDR3 has 17 residues. This CDR3 is CASSQDVPGGMNTEAFF. The CDR3 DNA reads as TGTGCCAGCAGCCAAGATGTGCCTGGCGGCATGAACACTGAAGCTTTCTTT. The full variable domain, with the rest looked up from reference TRBV14 and TRBJ1-1, is EAGVTQFPSHSVIEKGQTVTLRCDPISGHDNLYWYRRVMGKEIKFLLHFVKESKQDESGMPNNRFLAERTGGTYSTLKVQPAELEDSGVYFCASSQDVPGGMNTEAFFGQGTRLTVV.

The rearrangement uses TRBV5-1 and TRBJ1-3, with a tentative D call TRBD1 (5 bases). Trimming pared 0 bases from V and 4 bases from J, leaving 8 bases between. The CDR3 runs 14 residues. CDR1 and CDR2 (germline): SGHRS, YFSETQ. The CDR3 bases are TGCGCCAGCAGCTTGGAGTCAGGGGGAAACACCATATATTTT. Protein product: CASSLESGGNTIYF.